Reported below is one TCR beta chain. Its antigen target is currently unknown. It has no much larger one-base neighbor in the sample; base qualities were not kept. This sample was included in a study of CD8 T cells in Susac syndrome (dated by TCRdb to 2018 to 2020). With regard to the full study: Of the Susac syndrome patients who were sequenced, fewer than ten were in clinical remission while roughly six had clinically active disease. At blood withdrawal, Susac syndrome patients were therapy-naive, treated with corticosteroids (with IVIg additionally given to some), or treated with IVIg alone. The study used repertoire sequencing to test whether antigen drove CD8+ T cell activation and differentiation in Susac syndrome. Clonality of the CD8+ T cell repertoire was compared between more than 9 healthy donors, about 14 Susac syndrome patients and 15 or so multiple sclerosis patients. The study at large found these results: The TCR sequencing and HLA analysis was acknowledged to have included a relatively small number of individuals. Sixteen and five Susac-specific public clones were found in the total CD8+ and CD8+ TEMRA repertoires, respectively. Susac syndrome CD8+ repertoires showed clonal expansion, highest in CD8+ TEMRA cells and greater in clinically active than remitting patients.

V sheds 5 bases and J sheds 0 bases, leaving 6 bases between their ends. CDR1 and CDR2 are read off the germline V gene (reference sequence) as MNHEY and SMNVEV. Its CDR3 holds 13 amino acids, cysteine through phenylalanine. Only CDR3 DNA remains: 39 bases, in frame from the first base. Peripheral blood CD8+ and CD4+ T cells from healthy donors, Susac syndrome patients and multiple sclerosis patients were profiled by high-throughput TCR beta sequencing. Recently defined diagnostic criteria for definite or probable disease were met by the Susac syndrome patients. CD8+ TEMRA cells were enriched by FACS, while bulk CD8+ and CD4+ T cells were purified by magnetic negative isolation. Blood was drawn into EDTA tubes, processed within 24 hours, and PBMCs were isolated by density gradient centrifugation. PBMCs intended for TCR sequencing were frozen in liquid nitrogen and were later thawed in a 37 degrees C water bath. Purity of sorted or isolated CD4+, CD8+ and CD8+ TEMRA cells was at least 90%.

RNA was extracted using the RNeasy kit, and about 0.5 to 1 ug of the RNA was reverse transcribed with random hexamers. TCR beta CDR3 regions were amplified with the immunoSEQ multiplex PCR assay covering 54 Vbeta and 13 Jbeta segments. PCR amplification bias was corrected using a synthetic template baseline for primer optimization and computational correction. Processing in the source paper ran as follows. Reads were assigned to V, D and J genes according to IMGT and analyzed in immunoSEQ Analyzer, with only productive sequences retained. To calculate clonality, Shannon entropy was normalized by log2 of the number of productive unique sequences and then subtracted from one. For each patient and control, public and private clones were evaluated within the 100 most prevalent clones. A clone was defined as Susac-specific if it was absent from the healthy and MS cohorts, from some 980 published viral clones and from other ImmuneACCESS disease sequences. TCRdb reprocessed the public reads (quality trimming at Q25 with fastp, clone calling with MiXCR) and kept in-frame beta chains. Rows with one shared CDR3 protein collapse into an entry with the most common genes and DNA. The V and J calls and clone size are TCRdb's, not the authors'. This sample lists approximately 120,000 distinct CDR3 sequences; around 94% were detected once. Approximately 0.2% of the sample goes to the ten largest clones.

The chain is encoded by TRBV27 joined to TRBJ2-3; the D gene cannot be resolved reliably. The specimen was CD8+ T cells from PBMCs. The receptor was isolated from a human donor with Susac syndrome. This receptor has the CDR3 CASSRSSTDTQYF. The DNA sequence is as follows: TGTGCCAGCAGTCGCTCGAGCACAGATACGCAGTATTTT.